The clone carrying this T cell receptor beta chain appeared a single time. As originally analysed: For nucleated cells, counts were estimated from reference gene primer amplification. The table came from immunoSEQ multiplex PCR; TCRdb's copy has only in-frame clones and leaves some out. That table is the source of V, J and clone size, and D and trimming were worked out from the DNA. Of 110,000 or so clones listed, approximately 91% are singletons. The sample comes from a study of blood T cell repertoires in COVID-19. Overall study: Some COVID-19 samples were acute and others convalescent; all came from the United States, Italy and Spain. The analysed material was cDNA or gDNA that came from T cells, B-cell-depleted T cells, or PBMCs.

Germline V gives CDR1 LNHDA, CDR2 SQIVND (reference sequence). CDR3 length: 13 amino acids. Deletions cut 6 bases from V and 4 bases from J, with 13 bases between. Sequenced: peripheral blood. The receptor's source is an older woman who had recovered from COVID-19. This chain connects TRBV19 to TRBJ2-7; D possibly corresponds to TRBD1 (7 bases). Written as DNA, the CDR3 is TGTGCCAGTAGCAGACAGGGAGGATACGAGCAGTACTTC. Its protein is CASSRQGGYEQYF.